This TCR beta chain emerged from a study of human T cells and chemical hapten exposure (dated by TCRdb to about 2021). Describing the broader study: For sensitization, 2% DPC in acetone was applied to a roughly 2 cm by roughly 2 cm area of upper inner arm skin. Blood samples were taken from patients before sensitization (week 0) and then at 2, 6 and about 24 weeks after DPC sensitization. Alopecia areata with under or over 50% scalp involvement, alopecia totalis and alopecia universalis were represented in the patient cohort, which was mostly female. About 27 alopecia patients gave blood for TCR sequencing at one to four time points (pre-sensitization, 2, 6 and 24 weeks). Patch tests used Finn chambers with 0.01% DPC on the upper back, scored after 6 days by International Contact Dermatitis Research Group standards. Libraries were pooled for sequencing, and variation in per-sample TCR yields was attributed mainly to small differences in library volumes within the pool. Weekly therapeutic DPC doses were additionally applied to the scalp of patients throughout the roughly 23-week study period. This study followed changes in the peripheral blood TCR repertoire in vivo during primary and secondary sensitization of alopecia patients to the hapten diphenylcyclopropenone (DPC). What the research found in general, with its limitations: All patients had alopecia, a presumed autoimmune disease, so their immune response might differ from that of healthy individuals. After repeated subsampling, the strength of the expansion versus patch-test correlation and the threshold at which it became significant changed. DPC sensitization did not change how many TCRs were above 1 in 1000 frequency, and no evidence was found of alterations in global repertoire structure. Compared with pre-sensitization or healthy control sets, expanded TCRs formed significantly more large CDR3 similarity clusters, which is consistent with antigen-driven responses. Patch test score correlated positively with the number of PT1 expanded TCRs, reaching significance at thresholds 8, 16 and 32 but not at 4.

This clonotype came up a few times. Its antigen is unknown. One base away there is no much larger clone; base qualities are not given. Receptors were amplified or captured by RACE. Sequencer: NextSeq 500. During library preparation, unique molecular identifiers were attached to individual cDNA molecules so that TCRs could be counted quantitatively and reproducibly. Both TCR alpha and TCR beta chains were sequenced from each blood RNA sample. The study's processing was this. A median of about 87,000 TCRs per sample was observed, with a range of about 20,000 to 690,600. V, J and CDR3 annotation of the TCR reads was carried out using the Decombinator software suite. For PS versus PT1 abundance plots, all samples were subsampled to the same number of TCRs (28,000). TCRs were defined as expanded if absent before sensitization and observed at least eight times at the 2-week time point. TCRdb passed the public sequencing reads through fastp at Q25 and MiXCR, retaining productive beta sequences. CDR3 protein duplicates are merged, each entry listing the most common genes and DNA. The V and J calls, along with clone size, are taken from TCRdb and not from the paper's own processing. The sample data list some 170,000 distinct CDR3 sequences, and 20% to 25% of these were observed just once. About 6.7% of the sample is taken by the ten largest.

Explained via the paper, the time point label denotes: patch test 1, 2 weeks after DPC sensitization. The treatment or condition label, read with the paper, signifies: therapeutic diphenylcyclopropenone sensitization with weekly scalp DPC. Blood at each patch-test visit was drawn before the patch test was applied. To be eligible, patients had to be aged 18 to 70, diagnosed with alopecia and judged suitable for DPC therapy, while pregnant patients were excluded. Total RNA was extracted from unfractionated whole blood that had been collected in Tempus Blood RNA tubes. V trim: 0 bases; J trim: 2 bases; unmatched bases: 9. Looking up the germline V gene (reference sequence) yields CDR1 SEHNR and CDR2 FQNEAQ. Taken from cysteine to phenylalanine, the CDR3 has 19 residues. The read is trimmed to its CDR3 DNA, 57 bases read in frame from base 1.

The sequence was collected from a woman between 45 and 65 years old with alopecia areata. Some clones in this sample may be carry-over from other donors' samples. The chain employs TRBV7-9 and TRBJ1-5, and TRBD1 aligns with 11 junction nucleotides. Sequenced material: whole blood, taken in connection with sensitization to the hapten diphenylcyclopropenone (DPC). CDR3 region: CASSLARGQGAFGNQPQHF. The sequenced DNA: TGTGCCAGCAGCTTAGCGCGCGGACAGGGGGCGTTCGGCAATCAGCCCCAGCATTTT.